This entry is about one T cell receptor (beta chain). Its antigen remains unidentified. The CDR3 totals 11 residues. V lost 3 bases and J 8 bases, leaving 4 bases between the germline ends. The source of the sample is a study of T cell responses to AZD1222 COVID-19 vaccine. Findings and caveats of the study: Clonal diversity may have been underestimated, and the donors were mostly white British, with more females than males. Close to half of all spike-specific TCRs reportedly target regions of the variants that are unmutated. Repertoire samples came only from after the peak T cell response.

Data came from immunoSEQ multiplex PCR; TCRdb stores just in-frame clones and leaves some out. The table has 70,000 or so clones, more than 75% seen once. This material consisted of peripheral blood, taken on day 0 of AZD1222 vaccination. The source is an adult in good health. The chain recombines TRBV12-3 or TRBV12-4 with TRBJ1-4; no reliable D call. This CDR3 reads CASSFGEKLFF. The CDR3 DNA sequence: TGTGCCAGCAGTTTTGGGGAAAAACTGTTTTTT.